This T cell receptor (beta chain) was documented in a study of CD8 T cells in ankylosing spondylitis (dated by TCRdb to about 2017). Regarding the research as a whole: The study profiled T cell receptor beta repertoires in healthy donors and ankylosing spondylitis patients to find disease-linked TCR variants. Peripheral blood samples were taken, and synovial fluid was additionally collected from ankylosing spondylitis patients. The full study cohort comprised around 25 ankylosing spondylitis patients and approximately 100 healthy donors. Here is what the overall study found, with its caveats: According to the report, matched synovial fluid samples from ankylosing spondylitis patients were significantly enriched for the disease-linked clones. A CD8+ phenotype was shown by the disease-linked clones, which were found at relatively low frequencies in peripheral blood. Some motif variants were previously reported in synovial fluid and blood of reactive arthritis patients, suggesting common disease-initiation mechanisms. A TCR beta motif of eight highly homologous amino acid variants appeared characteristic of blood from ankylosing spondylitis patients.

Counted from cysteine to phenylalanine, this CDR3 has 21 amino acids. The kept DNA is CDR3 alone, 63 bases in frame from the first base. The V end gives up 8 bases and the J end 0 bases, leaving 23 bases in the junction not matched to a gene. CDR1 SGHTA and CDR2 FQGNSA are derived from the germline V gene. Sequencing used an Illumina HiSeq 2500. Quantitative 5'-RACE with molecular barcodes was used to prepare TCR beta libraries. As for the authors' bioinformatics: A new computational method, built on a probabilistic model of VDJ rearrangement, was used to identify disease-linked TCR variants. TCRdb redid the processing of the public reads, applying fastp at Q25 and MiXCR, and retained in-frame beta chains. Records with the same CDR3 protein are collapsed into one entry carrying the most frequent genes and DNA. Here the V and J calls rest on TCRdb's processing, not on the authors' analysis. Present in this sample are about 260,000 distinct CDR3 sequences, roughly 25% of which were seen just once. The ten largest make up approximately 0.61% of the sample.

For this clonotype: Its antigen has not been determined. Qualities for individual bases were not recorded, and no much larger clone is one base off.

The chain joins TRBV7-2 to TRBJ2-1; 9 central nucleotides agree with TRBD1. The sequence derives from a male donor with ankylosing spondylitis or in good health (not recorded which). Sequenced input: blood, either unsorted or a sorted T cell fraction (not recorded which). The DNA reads TGTGCCAGCGGCCCTGGACAGGGGAGTTCTTCCTTGACGAGCTCCTACAATGAGCAGTTCTTC. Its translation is CASGPGQGSSSLTSSYNEQFF.